These 3 T cell receptor beta chains share one sample of origin, sequenced in a study of human T cells and chemical hapten exposure. TCRdb re-called the RACE reads with MiXCR, one entry per CDR3 protein. The repertoire consists of tens of thousands of distinct CDR3 sequences, with 12% occurring once and the leading ten covering about 4%. This sample's time point: patch test 1, 2 weeks after DPC sensitization. Treatment: therapeutic diphenylcyclopropenone sensitization with weekly scalp DPC. The starting material was whole blood, obtained in connection with sensitization to the hapten diphenylcyclopropenone (DPC). These receptors originate from a woman aged 60-75 years with alopecia areata. Some clones in this sample may be carry-over from other donors' samples.

The chain couples TRBV12-3 or TRBV12-4 to TRBJ2-6; D unresolved. Trimming cost V 0 bases and J 0 bases, with 0 bases left between them. The CDR3 totals 14 residues. CDR3 residues: CASSLASGANVLTF. The CDR3 DNA follows: TGTGCCAGCAGTTTAGCCTCTGGGGCCAACGTCCTGACTTTC.

There are a few counts of this clonotype. The rearrangement uses TRBV20-1 and TRBJ2-3, with 11 bases fitting TRBD2. The trim removed 3 bases at V and 4 bases at J, leaving 3 bases unmatched. This CDR3 is built from 14 residues. The germline V gene has CDR1 DFQATT and CDR2 SNEGSKA (reference sequence). CDR3 nucleotides: TGCAGTGCTAGGGGGACTAGCGGTGCAGATACGCAGTATTTT. Translating gives CSARGTSGADTQYF.

This clonotype was seen a few times. V usage is TRBV14 and J usage is TRBJ1-2, with D unresolved. CDR1 and CDR2 from the germline V gene are SGHDN and FVKESK. The germline V and J ends were trimmed by 1 base and 4 bases, with 13 bases remaining between them. This CDR3 spans 15 amino acids. CDR3 protein: CASSQGNAVIYGYTF. For the CDR3, the DNA is TGTGCCAGCAGCCAAGGAAACGCTGTAATCTATGGCTACACCTTC.